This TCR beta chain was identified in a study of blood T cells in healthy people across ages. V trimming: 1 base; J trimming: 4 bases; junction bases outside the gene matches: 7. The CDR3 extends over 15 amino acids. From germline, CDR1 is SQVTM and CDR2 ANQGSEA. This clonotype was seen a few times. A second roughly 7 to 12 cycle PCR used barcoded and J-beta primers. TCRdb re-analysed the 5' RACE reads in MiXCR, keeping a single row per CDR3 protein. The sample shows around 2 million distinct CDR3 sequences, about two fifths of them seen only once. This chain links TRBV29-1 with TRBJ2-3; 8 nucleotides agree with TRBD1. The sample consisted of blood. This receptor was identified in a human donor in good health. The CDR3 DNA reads TGCAGCGTTGAAGGGGGGACAGGTGTGGCAGATACGCAGTATTTT. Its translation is CSVEGGTGVADTQYF.